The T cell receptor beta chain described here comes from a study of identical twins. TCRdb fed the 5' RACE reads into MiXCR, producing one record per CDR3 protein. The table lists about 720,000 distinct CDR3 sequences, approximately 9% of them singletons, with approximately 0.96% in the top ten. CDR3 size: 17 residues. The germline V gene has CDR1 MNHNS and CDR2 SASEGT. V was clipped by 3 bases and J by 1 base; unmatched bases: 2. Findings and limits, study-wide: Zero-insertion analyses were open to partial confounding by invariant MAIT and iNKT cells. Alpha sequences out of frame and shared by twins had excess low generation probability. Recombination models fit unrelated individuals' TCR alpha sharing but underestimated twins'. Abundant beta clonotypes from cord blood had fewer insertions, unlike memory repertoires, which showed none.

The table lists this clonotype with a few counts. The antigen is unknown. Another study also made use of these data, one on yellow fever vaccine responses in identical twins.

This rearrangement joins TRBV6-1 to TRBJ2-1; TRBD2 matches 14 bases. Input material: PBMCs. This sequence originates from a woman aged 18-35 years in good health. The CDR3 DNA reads TGTGCCAGCAGTGAGACTAGCGGGGGGGTGTCCTACAATGAGCAGTTCTTC. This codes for CASSETSGGVSYNEQFF.